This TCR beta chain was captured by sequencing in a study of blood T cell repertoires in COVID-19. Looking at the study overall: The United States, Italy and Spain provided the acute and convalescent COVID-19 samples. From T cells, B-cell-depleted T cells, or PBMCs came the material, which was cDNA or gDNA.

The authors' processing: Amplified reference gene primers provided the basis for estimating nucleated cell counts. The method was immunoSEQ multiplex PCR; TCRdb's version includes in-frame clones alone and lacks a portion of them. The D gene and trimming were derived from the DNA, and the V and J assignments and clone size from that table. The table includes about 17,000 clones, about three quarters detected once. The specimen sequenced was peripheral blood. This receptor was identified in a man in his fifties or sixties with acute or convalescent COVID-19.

CDR3 coding DNA: TGTGCCAGTAGTATAGCAGGGACGGACAGTGGTGGCTACACCTTC. Its translation: CASSIAGTDSGGYTF. J is TRBJ1-2 and V is TRBV19; TRBD1 might be the D (6 bases). Trimming removed 1 base at V and 7 bases at J, with 16 bases between. This CDR3 is built from 15 residues. In germline, CDR1 is LNHDA, CDR2 SQIVND (reference sequence).